This is a list of T cell receptor beta chains from one sample in a study of T cell responses to AZD1222 COVID-19 vaccine. TCRdb's table, derived via immunoSEQ multiplex PCR, lists solely in-frame clones and lacks some. The table records 100,000 to 150,000 clones, 80% to 90% of them present only once. Material: peripheral blood, obtained on day 0 of AZD1222 vaccination. The receptors shown here come from an adult in good health. Each CDR3 is given with its conserved first and last residue. D genes are given only for firm matches. Clone size is stated in some rows and not others, as once, few, many or a class when expanded.

abundance | j_gene | v_gene | d_gene | CDR3nt | CDR3aa
once | TRBJ2-7 | TRBV11-2 | - | TGTGCCAGCAGCTTAGATGATAGGGGCCCCTACGAGCAGTACTTC | CASSLDDRGPYEQYF
few | TRBJ1-4 | TRBV5-1 | - | TGCGCCAGCAGCGCAACCGGGCAGCTTAATGAAAAACTGTTTTTT | CASSATGQLNEKLFF
few | TRBJ2-3 | TRBV7-2 | - | TGTGCCAGCAGCCCCGGATGGGGAGTTAGCACAGATACGCAGTATTTT | CASSPGWGVSTDTQYF
- | TRBJ1-4 | TRBV7-9 | - | TGTGCCAGCAGCCGCAGGGTCGCAACTAATGAAAAACTGTTTTTT | CASSRRVATNEKLFF
- | TRBJ1-2 | TRBV6-2/TRBV6-3 | TRBD1 | TGTGCCAGCAGTTACTCGCTCCATTTGACAGGGGGGAGTAATGGCTACACCTTC | CASSYSLHLTGGSNGYTF
- | TRBJ1-2 | TRBV7-8 | - | TGTGCCAGCAGCGGACGTTTCTCCGTCGAATCTAACTATGGCTACACCTTC | CASSGRFSVESNYGYTF
once | TRBJ2-7 | TRBV9 | - | TGTGCCAGCAGCGTAAGGGGCGGATACGACTACGAGCAGTACTTC | CASSVRGGYDYEQYF
- | TRBJ1-1 | TRBV7-2 | TRBD1 | TGTGCCAGCAGCGCGGACAGGGGACGGAACACTGAAGCTTTCTTT | CASSADRGRNTEAFF
- | TRBJ2-2 | TRBV2 | TRBD1 | TGTGCCAGTACATTATGGCAGGGGGCGACCGGGGAGCTGTTTTTT | CASTLWQGATGELFF
- | TRBJ2-7 | TRBV28 | - | TGTGCCAGCAGTTTAACAGGGGCGGGAGAGCAGTACTTC | CASSLTGAGEQYF
- | TRBJ2-3 | TRBV28 | - | TGTGCCAGCAGTAACTCTTGGGGGCGGAGAAGCACAGATACGCAGTATTTT | CASSNSWGRRSTDTQYF
- | TRBJ2-1 | TRBV18 | - | TGTGCCAGCTCACCCCAGTCCAGGAATGAGCAGTTCTTC | CASSPQSRNEQFF
- | TRBJ1-3 | TRBV6-5 | - | TGTGCCAGCAGCCGAGACAGCCCCTCTGGAAACACCATATATTTT | CASSRDSPSGNTIYF
- | TRBJ1-4 | TRBV5-1 | - | TGCGCCAGCAGCTTGGCCGGAGACGGGCGATCTGAAAAACTGTTTTTT | CASSLAGDGRSEKLFF
once | TRBJ2-7 | TRBV18 | TRBD2 | TGTGCCAGCTCACCCCTGGGAGGGGACGGTAGGTACGAGCAGTACTTC | CASSPLGGDGRYEQYF
- | TRBJ2-5 | TRBV21-1 | - | TGTGCCAGCAGGGCACGAGAGACCCAGTACTTC | CASRARETQYF
few | TRBJ1-1 | TRBV11-2 | - | TGTGCCAGCAGCTTCCAGGGTTATAGAACTGAAGCTTTCTTT | CASSFQGYRTEAFF
once | TRBJ1-1 | TRBV28 | - | TGTGCCAGCAGTTCGGGACGGGGGAACACTGAAGCTTTCTTT | CASSSGRGNTEAFF
- | TRBJ1-2 | TRBV25-1 | - | TGTGCCAGCAGTCTCTCTGCCGGTGGCTACACCTTC | CASSLSAGGYTF
- | TRBJ2-7 | TRBV5-5 | - | TGTGCCAGCAGCTTAACGCTACAGCCCTACGAGCAGTACTTC | CASSLTLQPYEQYF
- | TRBJ1-4 | TRBV7-2 | - | TGTGCCAGCAGCTTAAGAGGGACGGCTGAGGAAAAACTGTTTTTT | CASSLRGTAEEKLFF
few | TRBJ2-7 | TRBV7-2 | TRBD2 | TGTGCCAGCAGCTTGTCCGGCGGGGGAACCTACGAGCAGTACTTC | CASSLSGGGTYEQYF
- | TRBJ1-2 | TRBV7-9 | TRBD1 | TGTGCCAGCAACCACAGGGGGCTGGACTATGGCTACACCTTC | CASNHRGLDYGYTF
few | TRBJ1-4 | TRBV25-1 | - | TGTGCCAGCAGTGGAGGAGTTTTGGGAGGAAAACTGTTTTTT | CASSGGVLGGKLFF
- | TRBJ1-2 | TRBV7-2 | - | TGTGCCAGCAGCACGACTCCAACAGTTAACTATGGCTACACCTTC | CASSTTPTVNYGYTF
- | TRBJ1-1 | TRBV19 | - | TGTGCCAGTAGTATTAGGAGGCTTGCGACTGAAGCTTTCTTT | CASSIRRLATEAFF
few | TRBJ1-4 | TRBV28 | - | TGTGCCGCTAAGACAACTAATGAAAAACTGTTTTTT | CAAKTTNEKLFF
- | TRBJ1-5 | TRBV6-5 | - | TGTGCCAGCAATGGAGGGAGGGAGCATCAGCCCCAGCATTTT | CASNGGREHQPQHF
few | TRBJ2-3 | TRBV7-2 | TRBD2 | TGTGCCAGCAGCGACGGGGGGGTTGATACGCAGTATTTT | CASSDGGVDTQYF
- | TRBJ2-1 | TRBV2 | - | TGTGCCAGCAGTGAAAGACGGGGAAGCTCCTACAATGAGCAGTTCTTC | CASSERRGSSYNEQFF
once | TRBJ2-5 | TRBV5-5 | TRBD2 | TGTGCCAGCAGCTTGGAGGTCGCGGGGGGGCATCGAGAGACCCAGTACTTC | CASSLEVAGGHRETQYF
- | TRBJ1-5 | TRBV18 | - | TGTGCCAGCTCTCCCGACAGAAATCAGCCCCAGCATTTT | CASSPDRNQPQHF
- | TRBJ1-6 | TRBV2 | - | TGTGCCAGGACCGGGACACCGTATACACTCTATAATTCACCCCTCCACTTT | CARTGTPYTLYNSPLHF
few | TRBJ1-2 | TRBV10-3 | - | TGTGCCATCAGGAACACGGGACACAAGAACTATGGCTACACCTTC | CAIRNTGHKNYGYTF
once | TRBJ2-5 | TRBV20-1 | TRBD2 | TGCAGTGCTAGTGGGGGGGAAGAGACCCAGTACTTC | CSASGGEETQYF
- | TRBJ1-6 | TRBV6-6 | - | TGTGCCAGCAGCGAACGGCTGAGTAATTCACCCCTCCACTTT | CASSERLSNSPLHF
- | TRBJ2-2 | TRBV11-3 | - | TGTGCCAGCAGCTTGGGGGCAGGGAGTTTCACCGGGGAGCTGTTTTTT | CASSLGAGSFTGELFF
- | TRBJ1-1 | TRBV27 | - | TGTGCCAGCAGTCCGATGGGAGGGGCCGGAGTTTTCTTT | CASSPMGGAGVFF
- | TRBJ1-1 | TRBV28 | - | TGTGCCAGCAGTTTAGTAGCTGAAGCTTTCTTT | CASSLVAEAFF
once | TRBJ2-3 | TRBV5-1 | TRBD2 | TGCGCCAGCAGCTCTAATAGCGGGAGAAGCACAGATACGCAGTATTTT | CASSSNSGRSTDTQYF
- | TRBJ2-7 | TRBV4-2 | TRBD2 | TGTGCCAGCAGCCAAGAGGGGACTAGCGGCTACGAGCAGTACTTC | CASSQEGTSGYEQYF
- | TRBJ2-7 | TRBV14 | - | TGTGCCAGCAGCCAAGGCTTAGGACGAAAGTACTTC | CASSQGLGRKYF
- | TRBJ2-2 | TRBV11-3 | - | TGTGCCAGCAGCTTGGCAGGGACTTACACCGGGGAGCTGTTTTTT | CASSLAGTYTGELFF
- | TRBJ1-5 | TRBV2 | - | TGTGCCAGCAGTGTTAGCGGCCAGCAAAATCAGCCCCAGCATTTT | CASSVSGQQNQPQHF